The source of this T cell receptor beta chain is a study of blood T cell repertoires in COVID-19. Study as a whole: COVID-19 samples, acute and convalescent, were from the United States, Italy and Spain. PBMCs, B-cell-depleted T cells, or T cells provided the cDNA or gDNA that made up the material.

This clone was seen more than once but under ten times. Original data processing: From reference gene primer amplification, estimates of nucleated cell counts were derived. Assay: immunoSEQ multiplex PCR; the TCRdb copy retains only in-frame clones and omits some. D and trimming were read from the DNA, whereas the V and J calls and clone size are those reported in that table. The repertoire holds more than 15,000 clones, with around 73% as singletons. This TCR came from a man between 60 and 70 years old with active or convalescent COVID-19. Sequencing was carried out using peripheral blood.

CDR3 residues: CASSTGQGASGELFF. CDR3 DNA: TGTGCCAGCAGCACCGGACAGGGGGCGTCCGGGGAGCTGTTTTTT. The chain couples TRBV7-2 to TRBJ2-2, with 11 positions matching TRBD1. V dropped 5 bases and J dropped 6; count of bases not matched to a gene: 5. CDR1 is SGHTA and CDR2 is FQGNSA in the germline V gene. This CDR3 has 15 residues.